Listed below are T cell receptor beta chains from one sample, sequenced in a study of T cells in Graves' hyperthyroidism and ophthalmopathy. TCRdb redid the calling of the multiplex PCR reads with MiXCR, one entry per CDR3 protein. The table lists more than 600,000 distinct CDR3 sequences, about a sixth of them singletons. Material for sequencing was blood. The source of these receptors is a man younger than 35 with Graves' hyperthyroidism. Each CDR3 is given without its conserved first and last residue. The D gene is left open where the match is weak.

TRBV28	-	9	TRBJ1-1	AAKRNTEAF
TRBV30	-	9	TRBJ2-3	AWSVSDTQY
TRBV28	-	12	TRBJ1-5	ASSPRQESQPQH
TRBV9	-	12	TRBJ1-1	ASSAGHRNTEAF
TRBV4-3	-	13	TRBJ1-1	ASSQGGRENTEAF
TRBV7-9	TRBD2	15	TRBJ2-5	ASSLGETSGSRETQY
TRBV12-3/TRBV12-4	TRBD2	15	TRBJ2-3	ASVEGGREVNTDTQY
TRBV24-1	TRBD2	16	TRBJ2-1	ATSDPGLAGGGVNEQF
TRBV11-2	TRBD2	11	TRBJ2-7	ASLLAGTYEQY
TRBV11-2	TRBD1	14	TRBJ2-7	ASSDTYRDRGYEQY
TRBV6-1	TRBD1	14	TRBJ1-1	ASSLQGAKMNTEAF
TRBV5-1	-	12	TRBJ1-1	ASSAAMTNTEAF
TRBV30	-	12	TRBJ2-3	AWSQLAPRDTQY
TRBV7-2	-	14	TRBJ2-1	ASSSLYLLRYNEQF
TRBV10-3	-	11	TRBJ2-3	AIKDSGEDTQY
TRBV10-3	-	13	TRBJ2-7	AISGRDLGKYEQY
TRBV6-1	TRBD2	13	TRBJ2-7	ASSQGLAGEYEQY
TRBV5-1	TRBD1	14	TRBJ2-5	ASSWTGTGTSETQY
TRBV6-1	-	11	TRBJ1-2	ASSEVDSYGYT
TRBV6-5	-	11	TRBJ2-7	ASSYYGPNEQY
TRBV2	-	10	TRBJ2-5	ASKGGEETQY
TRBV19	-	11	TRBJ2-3	ACAQLGTDTQY
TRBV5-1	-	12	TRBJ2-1	ASSSPTSNNEQF
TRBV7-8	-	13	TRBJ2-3	ASISGGYITDTQY
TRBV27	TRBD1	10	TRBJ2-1	ASSFRTGEQF
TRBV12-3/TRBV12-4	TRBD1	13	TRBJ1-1	ASSLAGTEDTEAF
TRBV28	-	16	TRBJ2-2	ASSSLPVALNHTGELF
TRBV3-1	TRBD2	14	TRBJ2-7	ASSRTGTSFSYEQY
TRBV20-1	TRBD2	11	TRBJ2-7	SVPGSGRFEQY
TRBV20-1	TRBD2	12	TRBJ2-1	SASRLAGNNEQF
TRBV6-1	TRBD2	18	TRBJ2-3	ASSLRGGGTAGGMTDTQY